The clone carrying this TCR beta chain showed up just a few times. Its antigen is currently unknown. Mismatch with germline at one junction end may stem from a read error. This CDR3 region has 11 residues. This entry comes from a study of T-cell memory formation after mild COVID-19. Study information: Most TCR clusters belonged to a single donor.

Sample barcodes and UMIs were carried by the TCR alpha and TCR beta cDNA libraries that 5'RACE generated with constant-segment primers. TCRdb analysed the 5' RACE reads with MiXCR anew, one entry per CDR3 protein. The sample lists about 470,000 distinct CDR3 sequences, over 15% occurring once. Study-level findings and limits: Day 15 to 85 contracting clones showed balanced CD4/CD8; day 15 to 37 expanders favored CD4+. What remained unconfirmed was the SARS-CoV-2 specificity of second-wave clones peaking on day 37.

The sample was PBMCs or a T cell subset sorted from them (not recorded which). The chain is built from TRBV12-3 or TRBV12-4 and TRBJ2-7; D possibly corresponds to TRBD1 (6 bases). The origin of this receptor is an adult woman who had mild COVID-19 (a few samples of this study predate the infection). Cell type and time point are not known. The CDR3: CASSLGTEADF. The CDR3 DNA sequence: TGTGCCAGCAGTTTAGGGACAGAGGCCGACTTC.